These 2 T cell receptor beta chains share one sample of origin, sequenced in a study of T cells in Graves' hyperthyroidism and ophthalmopathy (dated by TCRdb to about 2019). Libraries were made using multiplex PCR. Sequencing used an Illumina HiSeq 2000. Amplification of TCR beta CDR3 regions was carried out from RNA transcripts. A first-round RT-PCR of the TCR CDR3 used the HTBI primer set with the Qiagen OneStep RT-PCR kit. TCRdb reprocessed the public reads (quality trimming at Q25 with fastp, clone calling with MiXCR) and kept in-frame beta chains. Identical CDR3 protein sequences are pooled into one entry, listed with their most common genes and DNA. For this sample the table gives hundreds of thousands of distinct CDR3 sequences, of which 38% were detected only once. The ten largest clones represent over 8% of the sample. The sequenced sample consisted of blood. Source of these receptors: a man younger than 30 with Graves' hyperthyroidism.

Worth noting for this clonotype: At one end the junction does not follow the germline gene, possibly because of a read error. This sequence joins TRBV7-9 and TRBJ2-5, with 7 positions matching TRBD1. From germline, CDR1 is SEHNR and CDR2 FQNEAQ (reference sequence). The CDR3 runs to 15 residues. The CDR3 loop reads CASSQDLGQQETQYF. The CDR3 DNA is TGCGCCAGCAGCCAAGATCTGGGACAGCAAGAGACCCAGTACTTC.

The genes are TRBV2 and TRBJ1-1, with a possible D match to TRBD1 (5 bases). Trimming cost V 8 bases and J 1 base, with 14 bases left between them. Germline V lookup: CDR1 SNHLY, CDR2 FYNNEI. The CDR3 is 14 residues long. CDR3 bases: TGTGCCAGCGTGGGGGGGGTAGGGAACACTGAAGCTTTCTTT. This encodes CASVGGVGNTEAFF.